The present TCR beta chain was sequenced within a study of blood T cell repertoires in COVID-19. Study as a whole: From the United States, Italy and Spain came samples of acute and convalescent COVID-19.

Patients at the Seattle site were enrolled during active infection and followed longitudinally. The CDR3 loop spans 15 amino acids. V was clipped by 0 bases and J by 0 bases, with 9 bases between them. Germline-derived CDR1 and CDR2 are SGHRS and YFSETQ. This table comes from immunoSEQ multiplex PCR, and its TCRdb copy is limited to in-frame clones, with some not included. The sample shows 250,000 to 350,000 clones, roughly 83% of them seen only once. Sequenced material: peripheral blood. This sequence joins TRBV5-1 and TRBJ1-1; a weak D match, TRBD1 (6 bases). The origin of this receptor is a human donor with COVID-19, enrolled during active disease. The donor label of this sample is uncertain. The CDR3 DNA is TGCGCCAGCAGCTTGGGTGACAGGATGAACACTGAAGCTTTCTTT. It codes for CASSLGDRMNTEAFF.